Following are 5 T cell receptor beta chains from one sample sequenced in a study of OX40 agonist ivuxolimab in advanced cancers. Repertoires were generated with immunoSEQ multiplex PCR, while TCRdb's copy carries only in-frame clones and drops some. Among roughly 79,000 clones, 70% to 85% were seen once, and the ten largest hold about 0.51%. The material was CD4+ or CD8+ T cells sorted from blood, obtained in a trial of the OX40 agonist ivuxolimab. The receptor set was obtained from an adult with an advanced solid tumor such as melanoma, head and neck, liver or kidney cancer.

This clone appeared a few times. The chain combines TRBV27 with TRBJ2-5, with D possibly matching TRBD2 (6 bases). The CDR3 sequence is 17 residues long. The V gene's germline CDR1 is MNHEY and CDR2 SMNVEV (reference sequence). Deletions cut 7 bases from V and 1 base from J, with 22 bases between. The CDR3 bases are TGTGCCAGCAATGAGACCAGAGGCGGGACGCTCCAAGAGACCCAGTACTTC. Translating it yields CASNETRGGTLQETQYF.

This chain links TRBV5-8 with TRBJ2-1; D gene ambiguous. CDR1 and CDR2 (germline): SGHTS, YDEGEE. This CDR3 spans 16 amino acids. Trimming pared 0 bases from V and 0 bases from J, leaving 10 bases between. CDR3 protein: CASSLEAVSSYNEQFF. The CDR3 DNA reads as TGTGCCAGCAGCTTGGAGGCGGTTAGCTCCTACAATGAGCAGTTCTTC.

This clone occurred once. J is TRBJ1-3 and V is TRBV6-1; perhaps TRBD1 as D (5 bases). The CDR3 has 16 amino acids. The germline V gene encodes CDR1 MNHNS and CDR2 SASEGT. V gave up 1 base and J gave up 3 bases, with 13 bases separating them. The CDR3 bases are TGTGCCAGCAGTGAAGGGGTAGGGACGGTTGGAAACACCATATATTTT. It yields the protein CASSEGVGTVGNTIYF.

The chain carries TRBV30 and TRBJ2-3; D might be TRBD2 (6 bases). The CDR3 totals 12 residues. V lost 6 bases to trimming and J lost 6 bases, with 13 bases between them. The germline gives CDR1 GTSNPN, CDR2 SVGIG (reference sequence). The CDR3 spells CACKLAGDTQYF. CDR3 DNA: TGTGCCTGTAAACTAGCCGGGGATACGCAGTATTTT.

Concerning this clone: Other nucleotide sequences from this sample produce the same CDR3. This chain joins TRBV11-2 and TRBJ1-2, with D possibly being TRBD1 (5 bases). Trimming stripped 0 bases from V and 3 bases from J, with 5 bases between. CDR1 SGHAT and CDR2 FQNNGV come from the germline V gene. CDR3 length: 13 amino acids. CDR3 bases: TGTGCCAGCAGCTTAGACAGGGACTATGGCTACACCTTC. Translated, it gives CASSLDRDYGYTF.